This T cell receptor (beta chain) was documented in a study of long-term antiretroviral therapy in people with HIV. Notes on the study in general: Every time point showed a repertoire led by clones expanded before ART. Unavailable data included ART adherence, viral resistance and therapy changes (switches in treatment). After ART, diversity increased yet remained lower than transplant donor controls.

Version v3.0 of the immunoSEQ assay was performed at survey level. Using immunoSEQ multiplex PCR, the repertoire was profiled, and TCRdb retains in-frame clones only, with some absent. The table shows some 35,000 clones, with 65% to 75% occurring only once. This clone was counted a few times. The target antigen is unknown. Each HIV participant was treated in the United States. This CDR3 has 14 amino acids. V lost 3 bases and J 6 bases, leaving 12 bases between the germline ends. Germline V lookup: CDR1 MDHEN, CDR2 SYDVKM. The sample was unsorted PBMCs, taken 3 years after starting antiretroviral therapy. The V gene is TRBV28, the J gene TRBJ2-1; D is undetermined. This TCR came from a man in his fifties or sixties with HIV. CDR3: CASSLDVARNEQFF. CDR3 bases: TGTGCCAGCAGTTTGGACGTAGCCCGCAATGAGCAGTTCTTC.